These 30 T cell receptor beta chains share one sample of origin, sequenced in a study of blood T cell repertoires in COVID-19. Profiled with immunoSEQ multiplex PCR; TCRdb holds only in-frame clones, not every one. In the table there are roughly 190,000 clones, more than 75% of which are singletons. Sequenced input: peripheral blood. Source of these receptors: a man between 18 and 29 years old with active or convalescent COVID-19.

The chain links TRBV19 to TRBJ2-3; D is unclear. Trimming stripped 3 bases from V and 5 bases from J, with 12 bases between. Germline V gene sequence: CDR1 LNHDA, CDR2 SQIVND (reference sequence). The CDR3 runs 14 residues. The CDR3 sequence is CASSMAVVLDTQYF. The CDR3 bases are TGTGCCAGTAGTATGGCGGTAGTATTAGATACGCAGTATTTT.

The chain's CDR3 is CASRPWGGSGTEAFF. The CDR3 DNA sequence: TGTGCCAGTCGCCCCTGGGGAGGGTCAGGGACTGAAGCTTTCTTT. The chain employs TRBV19 and TRBJ1-1, with D perhaps matching TRBD1 (5 bases). The V gene's germline CDR1 is LNHDA and CDR2 SQIVND (reference sequence). There are 15 residues in the CDR3. V was cut by 8 bases and J by 5 bases, with 21 bases left in between.

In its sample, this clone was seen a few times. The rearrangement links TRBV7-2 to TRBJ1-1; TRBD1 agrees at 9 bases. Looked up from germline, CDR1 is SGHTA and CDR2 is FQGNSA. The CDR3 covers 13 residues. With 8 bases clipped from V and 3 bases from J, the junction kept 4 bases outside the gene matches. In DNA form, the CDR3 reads TGTGCCAGCCGAGGGACAGGGTACACTGAAGCTTTCTTT. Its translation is CASRGTGYTEAFF.

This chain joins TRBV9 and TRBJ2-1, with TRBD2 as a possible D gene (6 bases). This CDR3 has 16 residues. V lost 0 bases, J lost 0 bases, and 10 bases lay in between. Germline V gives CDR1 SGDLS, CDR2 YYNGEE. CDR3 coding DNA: TGTGCCAGCAGCGTAGGAGGGAGGAGCTCCTACAATGAGCAGTTCTTC. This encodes CASSVGGRSSYNEQFF. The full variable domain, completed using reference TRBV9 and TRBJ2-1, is DSGVTQTPKHLITATGQRVTLRCSPRSGDLSVYWYQQSLDQGLQFLIQYYNGEERAKGNILERFSAQQFPDLHSELNLSSLELGDSALYFCASSVGGRSSYNEQFFGPGTRLTVL.

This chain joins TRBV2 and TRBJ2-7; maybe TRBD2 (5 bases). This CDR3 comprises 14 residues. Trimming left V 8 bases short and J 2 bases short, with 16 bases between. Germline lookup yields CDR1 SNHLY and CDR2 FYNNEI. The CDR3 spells CASAPGKTTYEQYV. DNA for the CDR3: TGTGCCAGCGCCCCGGGAAAGACGACCTACGAGCAGTACGTC.

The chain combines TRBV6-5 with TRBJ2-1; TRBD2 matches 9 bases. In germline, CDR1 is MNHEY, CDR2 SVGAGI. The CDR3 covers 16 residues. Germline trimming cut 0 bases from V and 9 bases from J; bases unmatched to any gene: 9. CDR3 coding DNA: TGTGCCAGCAGTTACTCGAGGCGGGGGGGCCAGGGTGAGCAGTTCTTC. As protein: CASSYSRRGGQGEQFF.

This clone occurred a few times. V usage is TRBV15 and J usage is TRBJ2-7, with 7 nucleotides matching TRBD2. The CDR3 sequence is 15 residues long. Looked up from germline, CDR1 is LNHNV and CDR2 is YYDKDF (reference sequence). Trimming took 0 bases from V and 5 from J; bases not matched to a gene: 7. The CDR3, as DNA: TGTGCCACCAGCAGAGAGCGACTAGCTAGTAACGAGCAGTACTTC. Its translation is CATSRERLASNEQYF.

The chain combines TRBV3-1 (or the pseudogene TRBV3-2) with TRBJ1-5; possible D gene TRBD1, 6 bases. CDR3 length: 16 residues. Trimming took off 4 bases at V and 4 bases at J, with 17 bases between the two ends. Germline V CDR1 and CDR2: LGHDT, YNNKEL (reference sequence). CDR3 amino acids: CASSLGSGGANQPQHF. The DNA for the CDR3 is TGTGCCAGCAGCCTCGGGAGCGGGGGGGCAAATCAGCCCCAGCATTTT.

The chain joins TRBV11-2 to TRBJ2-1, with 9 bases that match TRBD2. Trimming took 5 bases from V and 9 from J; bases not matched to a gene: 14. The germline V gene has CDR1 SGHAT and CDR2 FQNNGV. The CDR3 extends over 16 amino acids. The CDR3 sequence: CASSPGVAGALGEQFF. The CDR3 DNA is TGTGCCAGCAGCCCAGGGGTAGCGGGAGCCTTGGGTGAGCAGTTCTTC.

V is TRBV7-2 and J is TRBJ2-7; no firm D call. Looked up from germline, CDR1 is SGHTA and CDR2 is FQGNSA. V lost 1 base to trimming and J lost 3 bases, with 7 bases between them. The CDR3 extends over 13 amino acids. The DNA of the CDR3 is TGTGCCAGCAGCTTAGGGCAGTTCTACGAGCAGTACTTC. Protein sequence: CASSLGQFYEQYF.

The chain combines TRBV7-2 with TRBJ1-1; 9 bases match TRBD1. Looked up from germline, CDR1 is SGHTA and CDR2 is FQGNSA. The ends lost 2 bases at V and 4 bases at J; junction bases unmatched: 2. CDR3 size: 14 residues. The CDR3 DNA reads TGTGCCAGCAGCTTAAACAGGGGGCCCACTGAAGCTTTCTTT. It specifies CASSLNRGPTEAFF.

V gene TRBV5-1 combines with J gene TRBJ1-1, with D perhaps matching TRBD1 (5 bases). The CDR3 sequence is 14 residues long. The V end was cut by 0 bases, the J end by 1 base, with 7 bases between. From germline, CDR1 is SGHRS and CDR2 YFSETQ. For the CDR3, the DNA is TGCGCCAGCAGCTTGGGGGGCGCGAACACTGAAGCTTTCTTT. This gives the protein CASSLGGANTEAFF.

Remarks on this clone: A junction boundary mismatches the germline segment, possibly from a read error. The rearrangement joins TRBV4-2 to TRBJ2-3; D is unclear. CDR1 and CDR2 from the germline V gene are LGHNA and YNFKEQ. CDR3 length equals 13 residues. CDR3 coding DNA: TGTGCCAGCAGCCCACAGAGCAGAGATACGCAGTATTTT. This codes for CASSPQSRDTQYF.

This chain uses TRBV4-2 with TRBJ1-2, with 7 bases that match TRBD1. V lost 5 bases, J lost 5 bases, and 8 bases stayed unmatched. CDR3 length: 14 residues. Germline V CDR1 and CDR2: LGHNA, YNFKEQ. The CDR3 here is CASSTPGQLYGYTF. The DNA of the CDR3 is TGTGCCAGCAGCACCCCGGGACAGCTTTATGGCTACACCTTC.

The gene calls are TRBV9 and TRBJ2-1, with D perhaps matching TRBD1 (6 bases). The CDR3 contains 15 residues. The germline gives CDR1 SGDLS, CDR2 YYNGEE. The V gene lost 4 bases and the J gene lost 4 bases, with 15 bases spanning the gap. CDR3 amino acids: CASSLTGNFYNEQFF. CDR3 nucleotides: TGTGCCAGCAGCCTGACAGGAAACTTTTACAATGAGCAGTTCTTC.

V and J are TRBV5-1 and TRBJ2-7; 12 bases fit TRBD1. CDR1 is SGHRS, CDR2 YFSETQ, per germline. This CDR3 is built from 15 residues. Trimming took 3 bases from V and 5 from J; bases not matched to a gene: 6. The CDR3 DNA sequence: TGCGCCAGCAGCTGGGGGACAGGGGGCATGGACGAGCAGTACGTC. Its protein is CASSWGTGGMDEQYV.

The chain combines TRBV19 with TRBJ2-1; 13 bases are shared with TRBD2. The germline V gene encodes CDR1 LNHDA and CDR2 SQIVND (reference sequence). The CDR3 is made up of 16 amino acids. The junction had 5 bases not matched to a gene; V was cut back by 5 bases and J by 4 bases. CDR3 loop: CASSGGTSGMYNEQFF. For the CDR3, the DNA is TGTGCCAGTAGTGGAGGGACTAGCGGGATGTACAATGAGCAGTTCTTC.

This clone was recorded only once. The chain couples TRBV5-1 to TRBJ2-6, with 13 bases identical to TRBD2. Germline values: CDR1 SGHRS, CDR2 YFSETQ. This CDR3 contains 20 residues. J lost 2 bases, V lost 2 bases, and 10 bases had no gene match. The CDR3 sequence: CASSLQDPLAGGTGANVLTF. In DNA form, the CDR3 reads TGCGCCAGCAGCTTACAGGACCCACTAGCGGGGGGGACTGGGGCCAACGTCCTGACTTTC.

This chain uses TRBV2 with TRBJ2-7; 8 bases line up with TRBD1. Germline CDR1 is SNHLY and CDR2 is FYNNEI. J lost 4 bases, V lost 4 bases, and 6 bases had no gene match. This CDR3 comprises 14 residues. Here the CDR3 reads CASSGTGQSYEQYV. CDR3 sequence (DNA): TGTGCCAGCAGTGGGACAGGGCAAAGTTACGAGCAGTACGTC.

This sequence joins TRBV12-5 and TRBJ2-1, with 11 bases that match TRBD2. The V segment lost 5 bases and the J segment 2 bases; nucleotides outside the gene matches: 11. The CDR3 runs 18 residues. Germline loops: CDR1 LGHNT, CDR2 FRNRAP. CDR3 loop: CASGGRPLAGGPYNEQFF. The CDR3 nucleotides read TGTGCTAGTGGTGGCCGGCCTTTAGCGGGGGGGCCCTACAATGAGCAGTTCTTC. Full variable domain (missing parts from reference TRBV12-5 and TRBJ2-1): DARVTQTPRHKVTEMGQEVTMRCQPILGHNTVFWYRQTMMQGLELLAYFRNRAPLDDSGMPKDRFSAEMPDATLATLKIQPSEPRDSAVYFCASGGRPLAGGPYNEQFFGPGTRLTVL.

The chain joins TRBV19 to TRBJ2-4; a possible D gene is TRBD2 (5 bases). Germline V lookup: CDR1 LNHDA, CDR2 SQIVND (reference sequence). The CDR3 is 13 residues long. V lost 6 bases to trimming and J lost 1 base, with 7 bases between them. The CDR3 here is CASSPGAKNIQYF. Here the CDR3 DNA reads TGTGCCAGTAGCCCGGGGGCCAAAAACATTCAGTACTTC.

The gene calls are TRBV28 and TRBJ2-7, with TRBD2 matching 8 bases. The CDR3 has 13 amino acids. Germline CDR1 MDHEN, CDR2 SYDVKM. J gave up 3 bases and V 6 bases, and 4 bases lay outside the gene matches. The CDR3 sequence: CASSRGGFYEQYV. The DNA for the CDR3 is TGTGCCAGCAGCCGGGGGGGATTCTACGAGCAGTACGTC.

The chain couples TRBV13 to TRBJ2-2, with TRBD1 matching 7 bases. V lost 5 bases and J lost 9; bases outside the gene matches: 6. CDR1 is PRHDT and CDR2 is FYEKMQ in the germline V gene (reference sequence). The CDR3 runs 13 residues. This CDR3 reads CASSINRGRELFF. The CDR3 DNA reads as TGTGCCAGCAGCATAAACAGGGGCCGGGAGCTGTTTTTT.

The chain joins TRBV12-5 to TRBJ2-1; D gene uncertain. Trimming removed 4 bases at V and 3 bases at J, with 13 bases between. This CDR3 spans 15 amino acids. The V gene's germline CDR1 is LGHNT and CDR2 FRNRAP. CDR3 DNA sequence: TGTGCTAGTGGTTCTCCACAGATTATCTACAATGAGCAGTTCTTC. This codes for CASGSPQIIYNEQFF.

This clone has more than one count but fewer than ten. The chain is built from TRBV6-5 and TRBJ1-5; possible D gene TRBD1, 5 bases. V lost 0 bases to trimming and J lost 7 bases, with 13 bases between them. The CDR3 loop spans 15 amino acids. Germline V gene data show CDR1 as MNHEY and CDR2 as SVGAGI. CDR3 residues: CASSYSPGSGQPQHF. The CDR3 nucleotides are TGTGCCAGCAGTTACTCCCCAGGGTCTGGGCAGCCCCAGCATTTT.

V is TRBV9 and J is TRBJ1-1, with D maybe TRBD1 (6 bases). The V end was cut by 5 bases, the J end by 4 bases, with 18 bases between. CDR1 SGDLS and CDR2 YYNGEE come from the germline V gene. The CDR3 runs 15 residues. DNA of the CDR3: TGTGCCAGCAGAAGGGCGGCAGGGGAAGGCACTGAAGCTTTCTTT. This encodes CASRRAAGEGTEAFF. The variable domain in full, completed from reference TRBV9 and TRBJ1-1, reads DSGVTQTPKHLITATGQRVTLRCSPRSGDLSVYWYQQSLDQGLQFLIQYYNGEERAKGNILERFSAQQFPDLHSELNLSSLELGDSALYFCASRRAAGEGTEAFFGQGTRLTVV.

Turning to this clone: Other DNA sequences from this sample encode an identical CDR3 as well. The CDR3 region has the DNA TGCGCCAGCAGGACCGGGACAGGGGGCAATGAGCAGTTCTTC. Amino acid sequence: CASRTGTGGNEQFF. J is TRBJ2-1 and V is TRBV5-1; 11 bases line up with TRBD1. The CDR3 extends over 14 amino acids. Looked up from germline, CDR1 is SGHRS and CDR2 is YFSETQ. The V segment lost 5 bases and the J segment 6 bases; nucleotides outside the gene matches: 4.

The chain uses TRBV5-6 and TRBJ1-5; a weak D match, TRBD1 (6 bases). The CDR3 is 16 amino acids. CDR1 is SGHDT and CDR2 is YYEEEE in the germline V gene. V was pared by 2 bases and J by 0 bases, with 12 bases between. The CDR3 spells CASSFTGQNSNQPQHF. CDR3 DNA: TGTGCCAGCAGCTTTACCGGACAGAATAGCAATCAGCCCCAGCATTTT.

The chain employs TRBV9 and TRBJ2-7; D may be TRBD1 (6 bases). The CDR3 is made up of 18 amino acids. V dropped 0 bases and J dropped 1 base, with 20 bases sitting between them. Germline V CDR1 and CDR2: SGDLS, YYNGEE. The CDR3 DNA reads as TGTGCCAGCAGCGTAGGGGGGCGCGAGGGACACCAATCCTACGAGCAGTACTTC. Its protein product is CASSVGGREGHQSYEQYF.

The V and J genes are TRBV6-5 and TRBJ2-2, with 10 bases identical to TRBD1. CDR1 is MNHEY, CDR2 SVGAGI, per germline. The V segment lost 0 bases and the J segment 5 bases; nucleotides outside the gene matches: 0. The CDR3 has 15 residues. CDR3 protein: CASSYSGQGTGELFF. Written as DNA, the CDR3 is TGTGCCAGCAGTTACTCGGGACAGGGGACCGGGGAGCTGTTTTTT.